Each of the 12 T cell receptor beta chains below was sequenced from the same sample in a study of cytomegalovirus exposure and HLA in healthy donors. Measured with immunoSEQ multiplex PCR; TCRdb has only the in-frame clones, and not every one. The sample yields about 280,000 clones, around 87% seen once. Material: PBMCs. These receptors were taken from a woman between 18 and 29 years old in good health and CMV-seronegative.

CDR3 DNA sequence: TGTGCCAGCAGCTTAGAGGCAGGGGTGGTTGGGAATCAGCCCCAGCATTTT. Protein product: CASSLEAGVVGNQPQHF. The chain is built from TRBV7-9 and TRBJ1-5, with D possibly matching TRBD1 (6 bases). The CDR3 length is 17 residues. Germline V gene sequence: CDR1 SEHNR, CDR2 FQNEAQ (reference sequence). The V gene lost 1 base and the J gene lost 4 bases, with 17 bases spanning the gap.

This chain's CDR3 is CASRRTQSYEQYF. The CDR3 DNA is TGTGCCAGCAGGCGGACACAATCCTACGAGCAGTACTTC. The rearrangement uses TRBV6-5 and TRBJ2-7; D is perhaps TRBD1 (5 bases). Deletions cut 6 bases from V and 1 base from J, with 10 bases between. Germline CDR1 and CDR2: MNHEY and SVGAGI. The CDR3 length is 13 residues.

The J gene is TRBJ1-1, the V gene TRBV9; D not resolved. Germline V gene sequence: CDR1 SGDLS, CDR2 YYNGEE. This CDR3 comprises 11 residues. V was cut by 3 bases and J by 4 bases, with 4 bases left in between. CDR3 nucleotides: TGTGCCAGCAGCGCTATCACTGAAGCTTTCTTT. Amino acids: CASSAITEAFF.

The V gene is TRBV7-8, the J gene TRBJ2-3; TRBD2 is a possible D gene (6 bases). Germline values: CDR1 SGHVS, CDR2 FQNEAQ. The length of the CDR3 is 17 residues. Trimming removed 7 bases at V and 1 base at J, with 21 bases between. DNA for the CDR3: TGTGCCAGCATTGGAGGGAGAGGTTCGGGTCGCACAGATACGCAGTATTTT. Amino acids: CASIGGRGSGRTDTQYF.

The chain joins TRBV11-2 to TRBJ1-2; D remains ambiguous. The germline gives CDR1 SGHAT, CDR2 FQNNGV. This CDR3 contains 13 residues. V was clipped by 2 bases and J by 8 bases, with 12 bases between them. CDR3 sequence reads: CASSLTRSEGYTF. Written as DNA, the CDR3 is TGTGCCAGCAGCTTAACTCGGAGTGAAGGCTACACCTTC.

The chain is built from TRBV27 and TRBJ1-5; D is perhaps TRBD1 (6 bases). Looked up from germline, CDR1 is MNHEY and CDR2 is SMNVEV (reference sequence). V was trimmed by 5 bases and J by 2 bases, leaving 16 bases between them. This CDR3 is 16 amino acids long. CDR3 protein: CASSTRGGRGNQPQHF. DNA of the CDR3: TGTGCCAGCAGTACCAGAGGGGGTCGGGGCAATCAGCCCCAGCATTTT.

This chain connects TRBV19 to TRBJ2-7; 8 bases map to TRBD2. The CDR3 is made up of 14 amino acids. CDR1 and CDR2 (germline): LNHDA, SQIVND (reference sequence). V lost 5 bases and J lost 3; bases outside the gene matches: 6. The CDR3, as DNA: TGTGCCAGTAGTCAGAGCGGGAGAAGCTACGAGCAGTACTTC. This translates into CASSQSGRSYEQYF.

This clone turned up a few times. This sequence joins TRBV27 and TRBJ1-6; 7 nucleotides match TRBD1. Trimming at V came to 5 bases and at J to 5 bases, leaving 6 bases not matched to a gene. Germline CDR1 and CDR2: MNHEY and SMNVEV (reference sequence). The CDR3 covers 15 residues. In DNA form, the CDR3 reads TGTGCCAGCAGTGTAGGGACAGACGATAATTCACCCCTCCACTTT. It translates to CASSVGTDDNSPLHF.

The genes are TRBV27 and TRBJ1-1; D is possibly TRBD1 (5 bases). This CDR3 comprises 16 residues. The V gene lost 5 bases and the J gene lost 8 bases, with 24 bases spanning the gap. Germline CDR1 reads MNHEY; CDR2 reads SMNVEV (reference sequence). CDR3 protein: CASSPWPGTRESEAFF. In DNA, the CDR3 is TGTGCCAGCAGTCCCTGGCCCGGGACGCGGGAATCGGAAGCTTTCTTT.

The chain uses TRBV9 and TRBJ2-3; TRBD2 agrees at 8 bases. The CDR3 sequence is 16 residues long. Germline CDR1 and CDR2: SGDLS and YYNGEE. V was clipped by 4 bases and J by 6 bases; unmatched bases: 13. CDR3: CASSPRGAGAPDTQYF. The CDR3 DNA sequence: TGTGCCAGCAGCCCCCGTGGAGCGGGAGCCCCCGATACGCAGTATTTT.

V is TRBV4-1 and J is TRBJ1-1; TRBD1 aligns across 10 bases. The germline V gene has CDR1 MGHRA and CDR2 YSYEKL. The trim removed 8 bases at V and 1 base at J, leaving 10 bases unmatched. The CDR3 is 16 amino acids. CDR3 protein: CASGWTGGKGNTEAFF. The CDR3 nucleotides are TGCGCCAGCGGTTGGACAGGGGGTAAGGGGAACACTGAAGCTTTCTTT.

The CDR3 region has the DNA TGTGCCAGCAGTTCCCGACAGGGGGGACAGCCCCAGCATTTT. This codes for CASSSRQGGQPQHF. The V call is TRBV28, the J call TRBJ1-5, with 9 bases fitting TRBD1. In germline, CDR1 is MDHEN, CDR2 SYDVKM. J lost 7 bases, V lost 4 bases, and 5 bases had no gene match. This CDR3 is built from 14 residues.